This is a list of T cell receptor beta chains from one sample in a study of control samples from healthy donors and cancer patients. Sequenced by immunoSEQ multiplex PCR; TCRdb stores in-frame clones only, minus some. The table shows about 130,000 clones, with 90% to 95% occurring only once. Sequences were obtained from PBMCs. The source of these receptors is a man aged 55 to 70 with colorectal cancer. Both conserved end residues are part of each CDR3. The D gene is left open where the match is weak. Rows may omit the clone size; those that give it use once, few, many or a size class.

CASRQGLGYTF,TGTGCCAGCAGACAGGGGTTGGGCTACACCTTC,TRBJ1-2,-,TRBD1,TRBV3-1/TRBV3-2,11
CASRPTTGGLTEAFF,TGTGCCAGCAGACCCACGACAGGGGGACTAACCGAAGCTTTCTTT,TRBJ1-1,-,TRBD1,TRBV2,15
CASSNRGVSRETQYF,TGTGCCAGCAGCAACCGAGGGGTGAGTCGAGAGACCCAGTACTTC,TRBJ2-5,-,-,TRBV21-1,15
CASSHLAGGETQYF,TGTGCCAGCAGCCACCTAGCGGGGGGGGAGACCCAGTACTTC,TRBJ2-5,once,TRBD2,TRBV3-1/TRBV3-2,14
CASSLRDSDLSQFTLHF,TGTGCCAGCTCACTCCGGGACAGCGACCTTAGCCAATTCACCCTCCACTTT,TRBJ1-6,-,TRBD1,TRBV18,17
CASSSGPTYEQYF,TGTGCCAGCTCTTCCGGGCCAACCTACGAGCAGTACTTC,TRBJ2-7,-,-,TRBV19,13
CASSSGQGSSYEQYF,TGTGCCAGCAGTTCGGGACAGGGTAGCTCCTACGAGCAGTACTTC,TRBJ2-7,-,TRBD1,TRBV2,15
CAWSAAPRNYGYTF,TGTGCCTGGAGTGCCGCGCCACGGAACTATGGCTACACCTTC,TRBJ1-2,-,-,TRBV30,14
CASRQGQGASTEAFF,TGCGCCAGCAGACAGGGACAGGGGGCGTCCACTGAAGCTTTCTTT,TRBJ1-1,-,TRBD1,TRBV4-1,15
CASSPGDVGDTQYF,TGTGCCAGCAGCCCCGGGGACGTAGGAGATACGCAGTATTTT,TRBJ2-3,-,-,TRBV7-9,14
CASSLESGAFQGYTF,TGCGCCAGCAGCTTAGAGAGTGGGGCGTTTCAAGGCTACACCTTC,TRBJ1-2,-,-,TRBV5-1,15
CASSRDRVTYEQYF,TGTGCCAGCAGCCGGGACAGGGTTACCTACGAGCAGTACTTC,TRBJ2-7,-,TRBD1,TRBV27,14
CASSAGTGAGNTIYF,TGTGCCAGCAGCGCCGGGACAGGGGCTGGAAACACCATATATTTT,TRBJ1-3,few,TRBD1,TRBV6-6,15
CASSNGGSGNQPQHF,TGTGCCAGCAGTAACGGGGGCAGTGGGAATCAGCCCCAGCATTTT,TRBJ1-5,-,-,TRBV6-2/TRBV6-3,15
CASSLPGTFYEQYF,TGCGCCAGCAGCTTACCCGGGACTTTCTACGAGCAGTACTTC,TRBJ2-7,-,-,TRBV10-2,14
CASSLAVSNYGYTF,TGTGCCAGCAGCTTGGCCGTTAGTAACTATGGCTACACCTTC,TRBJ1-2,-,-,TRBV5-6,14
CASSVQGYTEAFF,TGTGCCAGCAGTGTACAGGGTTATACTGAAGCTTTCTTT,TRBJ1-1,-,-,TRBV12-3/TRBV12-4,13
CASSLGGLSYNSPLHF,TGTGCCAGCAGCTTGGGGGGGCTCTCCTATAATTCACCCCTCCACTTT,TRBJ1-6,-,-,TRBV5-6,16
CAWSVEGNQPQHF,TGTGCCTGGAGTGTAGAAGGGAATCAGCCCCAGCATTTT,TRBJ1-5,-,-,TRBV30,13
CASSLGMETGDTETQYF,TGCGCCAGCAGCTTGGGAATGGAGACAGGGGATACAGAGACCCAGTACTTC,TRBJ2-5,-,TRBD1,TRBV5-1,17
CASSGQIKETQYF,TGTGCCAGTAGTGGACAGATAAAAGAGACCCAGTACTTC,TRBJ2-5,-,-,TRBV19,13
CASSLSELNTIYF,TGTGCCAGCAGCTTATCAGAATTAAACACCATATATTTT,TRBJ1-3,-,-,TRBV7-9,13
CASSLGDGAFYEQYF,TGTGCCAGCAGCTTGGGGGACGGGGCATTCTACGAGCAGTACTTC,TRBJ2-7,-,-,TRBV11-3,15
CATSRDWGLSTDTQYF,TGTGCCACCAGCAGAGATTGGGGTTTAAGCACAGATACGCAGTATTTT,TRBJ2-3,-,-,TRBV15,16
CASSLQGAGTDTQYF,TGCGCCAGCAGCTTGCAGGGGGCGGGCACAGATACGCAGTATTTT,TRBJ2-3,-,TRBD1,TRBV5-1,15
CASRVVGAGELFF,TGTGCCAGCAGAGTCGTCGGTGCCGGGGAGCTGTTTTTT,TRBJ2-2,-,-,TRBV12-3/TRBV12-4,13
CASSRGQHEAFF,TGTGCCAGCAGCCGGGGACAGCATGAAGCTTTCTTT,TRBJ1-1,-,TRBD1,TRBV12-3/TRBV12-4,12
CASSQEFRVTDTQYF,TGCGCCAGCAGCCAAGAGTTCAGGGTCACAGATACGCAGTATTTT,TRBJ2-3,-,-,TRBV4-3,15
CASTSAGGASGYTF,TGTGCCAGCACCTCAGCGGGGGGCGCGTCTGGCTACACCTTC,TRBJ1-2,-,-,TRBV25-1,14
CASSRGIATNEKLFF,TGTGCCAGCAGCCGCGGAATTGCAACTAATGAAAAACTGTTTTTT,TRBJ1-4,-,-,TRBV7-8,15
CASSKIRGTGGHEQYF,TGTGCCAGCAGCAAGATTAGGGGGACAGGGGGGCACGAGCAGTACTTC,TRBJ2-7,once,-,TRBV21-1,16
CASSLAIRGGYTF,TGTGCCAGCAGCTTAGCGATTCGGGGCGGCTACACCTTC,TRBJ1-2,once,-,TRBV7-8,13
CASSRRGGLAGNEQFF,TGTGCCAGCAGTCGTCGGGGGGGACTAGCGGGCAATGAGCAGTTCTTC,TRBJ2-1,-,TRBD2,TRBV6-6,16
CASSQRLAGGFQETQYF,TGCGCCAGCAGCCAAAGGCTAGCGGGGGGCTTCCAAGAGACCCAGTACTTC,TRBJ2-5,-,TRBD2,TRBV4-1,17
CASSSDRLRNGQFF,TGTGCCAGCAGCTCCGACAGGCTCCGAAATGGGCAGTTCTTC,TRBJ2-1,-,-,TRBV27,14
CATSDQQSNTGELFF,TGTGCCACCAGTGATCAACAGTCGAACACCGGGGAGCTGTTTTTT,TRBJ2-2,-,-,TRBV24-1,15
CASSEGQGIYGYTF,TGCGCCAGCAGTGAAGGGCAGGGCATTTATGGCTACACCTTC,TRBJ1-2,-,-,TRBV10-2,14
CASSPDRDAWESNQPQHF,TGTGCCAGCAGTCCTGACAGGGACGCTTGGGAAAGCAATCAGCCCCAGCATTTT,TRBJ1-5,-,TRBD1,TRBV27,18
CAWRRSYGYTF,TGTGCCTGGCGTAGATCCTATGGCTACACCTTC,TRBJ1-2,-,-,TRBV30,11
CSVAQGSNQPQHF,TGCAGCGTCGCTCAGGGAAGCAATCAGCCCCAGCATTTT,TRBJ1-5,-,-,TRBV29-1,13
CASSVRGDGFDEQFF,TGTGCCAGCAGTGTGAGGGGCGATGGGTTCGATGAGCAGTTCTTC,TRBJ2-1,-,-,TRBV25-1,15
CASSFIVTGANVLTF,TGTGCCAGCAGCTTCATTGTCACTGGGGCCAACGTCCTGACTTTC,TRBJ2-6,-,-,TRBV11-2,15
CASSFVSGANVLTF,TGTGCCAGCAGCTTTGTGTCAGGGGCCAACGTCCTGACTTTC,TRBJ2-6,-,-,TRBV7-9,14
CASSYRGGTSTDTQYF,TGTGCCAGCAGTTACCGGGGAGGGACTAGCACAGATACGCAGTATTTT,TRBJ2-3,-,TRBD2,TRBV6-5,16
CASSGANGETQYF,TGTGCCTCCTCAGGGGCGAACGGAGAGACCCAGTACTTC,TRBJ2-5,-,-,TRBV24-1,13
CASSVGSSYEQYF,TGTGCCAGCAGCGTCGGGTCCTCCTACGAGCAGTACTTC,TRBJ2-7,-,-,TRBV9,13
CASSLQNIATVSYGYTF,TGTGCCAGCAGTCTGCAGAACATCGCGACGGTCTCCTATGGCTACACCTTC,TRBJ1-2,-,-,TRBV6-6,17
CATQGTSQGGEQYF,TGTGCCACCCAAGGGACTTCCCAGGGCGGCGAGCAGTACTTC,TRBJ2-7,-,-,TRBV10-3,14